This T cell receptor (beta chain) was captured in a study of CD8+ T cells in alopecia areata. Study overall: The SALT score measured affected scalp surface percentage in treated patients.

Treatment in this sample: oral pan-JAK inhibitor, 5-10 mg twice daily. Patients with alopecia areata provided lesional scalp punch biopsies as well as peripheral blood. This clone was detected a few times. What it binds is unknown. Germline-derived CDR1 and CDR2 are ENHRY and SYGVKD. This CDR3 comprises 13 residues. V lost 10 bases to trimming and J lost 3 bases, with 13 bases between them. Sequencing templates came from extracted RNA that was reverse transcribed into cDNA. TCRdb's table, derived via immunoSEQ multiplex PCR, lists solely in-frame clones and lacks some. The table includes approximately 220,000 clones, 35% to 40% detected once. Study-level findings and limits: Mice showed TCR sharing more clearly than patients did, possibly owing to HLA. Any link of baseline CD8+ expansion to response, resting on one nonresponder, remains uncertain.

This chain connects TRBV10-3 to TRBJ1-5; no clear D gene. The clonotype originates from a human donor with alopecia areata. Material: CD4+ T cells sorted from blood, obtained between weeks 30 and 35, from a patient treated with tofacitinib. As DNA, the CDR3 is TGTGCCACCCGAGACGAGTACAATCAGCCCCAGCATTTT. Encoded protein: CATRDEYNQPQHF.